These 9 T cell receptor beta chains share one sample of origin, sequenced in a study of T cell changes during pregnancy in multiple sclerosis. Only in-frame clones appear in the TCRdb table, and some are missing; sequencing was by immunoSEQ multiplex PCR. Here the sample spans tens of thousands of clones, under 90% being singletons. The sample here was peripheral blood, taken in the first trimester of pregnancy. These TCRs come from a female donor in good health, enrolled as a control in a pregnancy study.

J is TRBJ1-5 and V is TRBV18; possibly TRBD1 for D (5 bases). Germline CDR1 is KGHSH and CDR2 is LQKENI. The CDR3 runs 14 residues. The V end lost 0 bases, the J end lost 2 bases, and 5 bases lay between the germline ends. In DNA, the CDR3 is TGTGCCAGCTCACCACCAGGGGGCAATCAGCCCCAGCATTTT. It specifies CASSPPGGNQPQHF.

The genes are TRBV28 and TRBJ1-1; no clear D. The CDR3 loop spans 15 amino acids. The germline V gene has CDR1 MDHEN and CDR2 SYDVKM. V gave up 7 bases and J gave up 3 bases, with 18 bases separating them. CDR3 in amino acids: CASKVPVPRDTEAFF. CDR3 in DNA: TGTGCCAGCAAGGTTCCGGTGCCCCGGGACACTGAAGCTTTCTTT.

This clone is a singleton in its sample. The chain joins TRBV29-1 to TRBJ2-6, with D perhaps matching TRBD1 (6 bases). Germline V gene data show CDR1 as SQVTM and CDR2 as ANQGSEA. V lost 3 bases and J 4 bases, leaving 7 bases between the germline ends. The CDR3 has 13 amino acids. The CDR3 sequence: CSVETGGANVLTF. CDR3 DNA: TGCAGCGTTGAGACAGGAGGGGCCAACGTCCTGACTTTC.

This clone appeared once. The V call is TRBV19, the J call TRBJ1-5, with no clear D. CDR1 is LNHDA, CDR2 SQIVND, per germline (reference sequence). Trimming took off 5 bases at V and 2 bases at J, with 13 bases between the two ends. The CDR3 has 15 amino acids. The CDR3 DNA follows: TGTGCCAGTAGTCGGCTCCAAGGAGGCAATCAGCCCCAGCATTTT. It encodes CASSRLQGGNQPQHF.

J is TRBJ2-1 and V is TRBV7-6; weak D call: TRBD2 (6 bases). Germline CDR1 is SGHVS and CDR2 is FNYEAQ. V was cut by 2 bases and J by 10 bases, with 12 bases left in between. The CDR3 contains 13 residues. The CDR3, as DNA: TGTGCCAGCAGCTTATTGTCTGGGGGGGAGCAGTTCTTC. It yields the protein CASSLLSGGEQFF.

The J gene is TRBJ2-3, the V gene TRBV5-1; D might be TRBD2 (5 bases). The CDR3 loop spans 16 amino acids. Trimming cost V 5 bases and J 5 bases, with 21 bases left between them. Germline loops: CDR1 SGHRS, CDR2 YFSETQ. Written as DNA, the CDR3 is TGCGCCAGCAGGGGGTTAAAATGGGGAGACGGAGATACGCAGTATTTT. Translating it yields CASRGLKWGDGDTQYF.

CDR3 sequence: CASQDSSGNTIYF. The DNA for the CDR3 is TGTGCCAGCCAAGACAGCTCTGGAAACACCATATATTTT. The chain links TRBV6-5 to TRBJ1-3, with D perhaps TRBD1 (5 bases). Trimming pared 8 bases from V and 0 bases from J, leaving 8 bases between. Per the germline V gene, CDR1 is MNHEY and CDR2 is SVGAGI. CDR3 length equals 13 residues.

This clone was seen a handful of times. V is TRBV7-9 and J is TRBJ2-1; 10 bases match TRBD2. With 3 bases clipped from V and 5 bases from J, the junction kept 4 bases outside the gene matches. Germline V gives CDR1 SEHNR, CDR2 FQNEAQ (reference sequence). This CDR3 spans 15 amino acids. The CDR3 sequence is CASSLVSGRNNEQFF. Here the CDR3 DNA reads TGTGCCAGCAGCTTGGTTAGCGGGAGGAACAATGAGCAGTTCTTC. The full variable domain, its missing parts supplied by reference TRBV7-9 and TRBJ2-1, is DTGVSQNPRHKITKRGQNVTFRCDPISEHNRLYWYRQTLGQGPEFLTYFQNEAQLEKSRLLSDRFSAERPKGSFSTLEIQRTEQGDSAMYLCASSLVSGRNNEQFFGPGTRLTVL.

In this sample, this clone turned up once. This sequence joins TRBV30 and TRBJ1-4; no firm D call. Trimming took off 8 bases at V and 7 bases at J, with 17 bases between the two ends. CDR3 length: 13 residues. Germline V gene sequence: CDR1 GTSNPN, CDR2 SVGIG (reference sequence). CDR3 nucleotides: TGTGCCGGACCCTGCCGGGGAGTTGAAAAACTGTTTTTT. Its translation: CAGPCRGVEKLFF.